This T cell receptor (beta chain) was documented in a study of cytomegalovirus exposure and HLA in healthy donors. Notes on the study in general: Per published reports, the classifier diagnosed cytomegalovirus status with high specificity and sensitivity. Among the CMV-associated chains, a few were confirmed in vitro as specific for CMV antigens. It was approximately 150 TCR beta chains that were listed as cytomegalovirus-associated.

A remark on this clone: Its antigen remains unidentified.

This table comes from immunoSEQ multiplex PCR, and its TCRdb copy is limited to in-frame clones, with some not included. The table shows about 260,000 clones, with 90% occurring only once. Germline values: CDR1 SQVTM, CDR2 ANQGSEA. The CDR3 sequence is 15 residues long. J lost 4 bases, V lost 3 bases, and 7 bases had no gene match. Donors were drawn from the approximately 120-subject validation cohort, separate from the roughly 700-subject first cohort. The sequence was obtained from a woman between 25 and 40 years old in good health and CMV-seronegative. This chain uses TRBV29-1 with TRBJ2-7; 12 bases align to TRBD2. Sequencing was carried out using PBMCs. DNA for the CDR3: TGCAGCGTTGAGTCTAGCGGGAGGGTAGGTTACGAGCAGTACTTC. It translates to CSVESSGRVGYEQYF.